This T cell receptor beta chain is from a study of T cells in localized non-small cell lung cancer. Study-wide results and limits: In uninvolved adjacent lung, T cell clonality reached its highest value, exceeding tumor. Out of the top 100 tumor clones, a median approximately 50 were seen in adjacent lung. The study sequenced only one region of the tumor. As a result, intratumor heterogeneity could not be excluded and remains possible.

Comments on this clone: Its antigen is still unknown.

Looked up from germline, CDR1 is SGHTS and CDR2 is YDEGEE. After removal of 4 bases from V and 2 bases from J, the junction contained 10 bases not matched to a gene. CDR3 length equals 17 residues. The assay was immunoSEQ multiplex PCR, and TCRdb's table has in-frame clones only and misses some. The sample lists over 6,000 clones, about 94% occurring once. The TCR sequence derives from a woman between 35 and 70 years old with stage I lung adenocarcinoma. The genes are TRBV5-8 and TRBJ2-3; 10 positions agree with TRBD2. The sample consisted of peripheral blood, taken before any cancer treatment. The CDR3, as DNA: TGTGCCAGCAGCCGTTCTAGCGGGGGTCTATACACAGATACGCAGTATTTT. It yields the protein CASSRSSGGLYTDTQYF.